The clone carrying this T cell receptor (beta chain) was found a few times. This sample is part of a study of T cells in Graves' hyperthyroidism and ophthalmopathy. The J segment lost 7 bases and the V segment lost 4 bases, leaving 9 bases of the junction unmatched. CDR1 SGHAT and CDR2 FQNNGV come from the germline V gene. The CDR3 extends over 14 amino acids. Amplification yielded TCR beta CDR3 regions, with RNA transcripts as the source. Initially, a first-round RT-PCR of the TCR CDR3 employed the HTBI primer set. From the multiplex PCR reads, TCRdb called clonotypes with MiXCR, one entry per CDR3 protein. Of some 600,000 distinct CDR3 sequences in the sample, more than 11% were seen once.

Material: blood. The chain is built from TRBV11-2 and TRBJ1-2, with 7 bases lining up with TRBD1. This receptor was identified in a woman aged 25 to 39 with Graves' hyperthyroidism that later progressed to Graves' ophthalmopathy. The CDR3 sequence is CASSSLSQGGGYTF. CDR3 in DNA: TGTGCCAGCAGCTCTCTCTCGCAGGGGGGTGGCTACACCTTC.